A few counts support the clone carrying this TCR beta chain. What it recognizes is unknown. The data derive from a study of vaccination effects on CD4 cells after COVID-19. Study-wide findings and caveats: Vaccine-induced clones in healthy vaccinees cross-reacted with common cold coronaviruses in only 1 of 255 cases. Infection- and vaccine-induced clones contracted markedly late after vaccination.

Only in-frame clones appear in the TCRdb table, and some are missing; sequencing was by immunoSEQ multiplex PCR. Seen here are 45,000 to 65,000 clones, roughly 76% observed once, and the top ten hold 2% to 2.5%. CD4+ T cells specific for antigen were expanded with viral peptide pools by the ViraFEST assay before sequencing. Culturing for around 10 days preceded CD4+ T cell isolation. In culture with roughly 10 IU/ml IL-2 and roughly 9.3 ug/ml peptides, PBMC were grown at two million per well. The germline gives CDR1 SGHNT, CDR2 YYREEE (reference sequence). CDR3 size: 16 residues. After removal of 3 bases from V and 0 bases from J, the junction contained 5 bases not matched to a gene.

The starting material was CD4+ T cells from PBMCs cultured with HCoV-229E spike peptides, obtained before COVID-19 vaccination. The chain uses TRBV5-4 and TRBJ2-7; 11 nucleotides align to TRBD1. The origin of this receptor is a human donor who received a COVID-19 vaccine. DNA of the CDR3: TGTGCCAGCAGCTCACCCGGACAGGGGGCCTCCTACGAGCAGTACGTC. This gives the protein CASSSPGQGASYEQYV.